The rows below give T cell receptor beta chains drawn from one sample of a study of blood T cells in healthy people across ages. A single record per CDR3 protein comes from TCRdb applying MiXCR to the 5' RACE reads. The repertoire holds almost 1 million distinct CDR3 sequences, with about 53% as singletons. Sequencing input: blood. The receptors shown here come from a woman aged 55-75 years in good health. Both conserved end residues are part of each CDR3. D genes are given only for firm matches. The size of a clone is reported for some rows only, either as once, few or many, or as a class for expanded clones.

-	TRBV4-3	-	TRBJ2-1	TGCGCCAGCAGCCAAGCGAAGGCCTACAATGAGCAGTTCTTC	CASSQAKAYNEQFF
-	TRBV3-1	TRBD1	TRBJ2-2	TGTGCCAGCAGCCCGCTAGGGACAGACACCGGGGAGCTGTTTTTT	CASSPLGTDTGELFF
few	TRBV29-1	-	TRBJ2-5	TGCAGCGTTATAGGGACCCAAGAGACCCAGTACTTC	CSVIGTQETQYF
-	TRBV2	-	TRBJ2-7	TGTGCCGGAAAGGGATCCCCCGACTACGAGCAGTACTTC	CAGKGSPDYEQYF
few	TRBV20-1	TRBD2	TRBJ2-1	TGCAGTGCTAGTAGCGGGAGGGCGATTTACAATGAGCAGTTCTTC	CSASSGRAIYNEQFF
-	TRBV12-3/TRBV12-4	TRBD1	TRBJ2-5	TGTGCCAGCACCTTTTTAGGGGGCTATGAGCAGTACTTC	CASTFLGGYEQYF
-	TRBV18	TRBD1	TRBJ2-4	TGTGCCAGCTCACCGGGACAGGGGATAAACATTCAGTACTTC	CASSPGQGINIQYF
few	TRBV20-1	TRBD1	TRBJ2-1	TGCAGTGCTCCTCCGGACAGGGTCGGTGAGCAGTTCTTC	CSAPPDRVGEQFF
few	TRBV25-1	-	TRBJ2-6	TGTGCCAGCAATTTTGCTGGGGCCAACGTCCTGACTTTC	CASNFAGANVLTF
few	TRBV6-2/TRBV6-3	-	TRBJ2-7	TGTGCCAGCAATTTGGGTTTCTCCTACGAGCAGTACTTC	CASNLGFSYEQYF